These T cell receptor beta chains were read from a single sample in a study of Ad26.COV2.S vaccination and SARS-CoV-2 variants. Data came from immunoSEQ multiplex PCR; TCRdb stores just in-frame clones and leaves some out. The sample lists a few hundred thousand clones; under 90% were seen once. The sample here was peripheral blood, taken in a trial of Ad26.COV2.S vaccine versus placebo. The receptors originated from a person aged 18-60 years who received the Ad26.COV2.S COVID-19 vaccine or a placebo. Both conserved end residues are part of each CDR3. The D gene is left open where the match is weak. Expanded clones get a size class; other rows say once, few or many, or leave the size out.

d_call j_call clone_size v_call cdr3_aa cdr3_nt
NA TRBJ2-1 once TRBV4-1 CASSQAPTAASSYNEQFF TGCGCCAGCAGCCAAGCCCCAACAGCCGCGAGCTCCTACAATGAGCAGTTCTTC
NA TRBJ1-6 NA TRBV6-5 CASQQGRSPLHF TGTGCCAGCCAGCAGGGCCGGTCACCCCTCCACTTT
TRBD2 TRBJ2-1 NA TRBV9 CASSVSGSSYNEQFF TGTGCCAGCAGCGTTAGCGGGAGCTCCTACAATGAGCAGTTCTTC
NA TRBJ1-1 NA TRBV27 CASSGLTGMNTEAFF TGTGCCAGCAGTGGTCTCACAGGGATGAACACTGAAGCTTTCTTT
NA TRBJ2-3 NA TRBV7-9 CASSLDFPDTQYF TGTGCCAGCAGCCTAGACTTTCCAGATACGCAGTATTTT
NA TRBJ1-6 few TRBV5-8 CASSLVNSPLHF TGTGCCAGCAGCTTGGTGAATTCACCCCTCCACTTT
NA TRBJ2-5 NA TRBV5-1 CASHGDFNGETQYF TGCGCCAGCCATGGGGACTTTAACGGAGAGACCCAGTACTTC
TRBD1 TRBJ1-2 NA TRBV4-1 CASSQETGGTNYGYTF TGCGCCAGCAGCCAAGAGACAGGGGGAACTAACTATGGCTACACCTTC
NA TRBJ2-5 NA TRBV3-1/TRBV3-2 CASRRQTQETQYF TGTGCCAGCAGAAGACAGACCCAAGAGACCCAGTACTTC
NA TRBJ1-1 NA TRBV6-5 CASRPPQGGGTEAFF TGTGCCAGCAGGCCCCCTCAGGGTGGCGGCACTGAAGCTTTCTTT
NA TRBJ2-7 NA TRBV4-1 CASSQVGGYEQYF TGCGCCAGCAGCCAAGTCGGCGGCTACGAGCAGTACTTC
NA TRBJ2-7 once TRBV18 CASSPATGTTYEQYF TGTGCCAGCTCACCGGCCACCGGGACAACCTACGAGCAGTACTTC
TRBD1 TRBJ1-1 NA TRBV5-1 CASSLVGQMNTEAFF TGCGCCAGCAGCTTGGTGGGACAGATGAACACTGAAGCTTTCTTT
TRBD2 TRBJ2-5 NA TRBV2 CASRRTSAKETQYF TGTGCCAGCAGAAGGACTAGCGCGAAAGAGACCCAGTACTTC
NA TRBJ2-4 NA TRBV6-5 CASNKGPLAKNIQYF TGTGCCAGCAATAAGGGGCCCCTTGCCAAAAACATTCAGTACTTC
NA TRBJ1-1 NA TRBV6-5 CAAGRLNTEAFF TGTGCCGCGGGACGGCTGAACACTGAAGCTTTCTTT
NA TRBJ2-5 NA TRBV2 CASSVVGAGETQYF TGTGCCAGCAGTGTTGTAGGGGCCGGGGAGACCCAGTACTTC
NA TRBJ2-1 once TRBV19 CASGYGGGYNEQFF TGTGCCAGTGGCTACGGAGGCGGCTACAATGAGCAGTTCTTC
TRBD1 TRBJ1-2 NA TRBV13 CASRPWGDRSGGYTF TGTGCCAGCAGACCTTGGGGGGACAGGTCCGGAGGCTACACCTTC
NA TRBJ1-1 NA TRBV27 CASNVQGPGTEAFF TGTGCCAGCAACGTACAGGGCCCGGGAACTGAAGCTTTCTTT
TRBD1 TRBJ2-7 NA TRBV6-5 CASSYVVGTGIYEQYF TGTGCCAGCAGCTACGTGGTGGGGACAGGGATATACGAGCAGTACTTC
NA TRBJ2-3 NA TRBV20-1 CSASSPHRYFATQYF TGCAGTGCTAGTAGTCCTCACCGCTACTTTGCTACGCAGTATTTT
TRBD1 TRBJ1-5 NA TRBV5-1 CASSPGQASQPQHF TGCGCCAGCAGCCCGGGACAGGCTAGTCAGCCCCAGCATTTT
NA TRBJ1-2 once TRBV5-8 CASSRPLGQGGNYGYTF TGTGCCAGCAGCAGACCCCTCGGGCAGGGAGGTAACTATGGCTACACCTTC
NA TRBJ2-6 NA TRBV6-5 CASARGGTGANVLTF TGTGCCAGCGCGAGGGGGGGGACTGGGGCCAACGTCCTGACTTTC
TRBD1 TRBJ1-4 NA TRBV6-5 CASLRTGEKLFF TGTGCCAGCCTGAGGACAGGTGAAAAACTGTTTTTT
TRBD1 TRBJ1-2 NA TRBV7-2 CASSFATGGSYGYTF TGTGCCAGCAGCTTTGCCACAGGGGGCAGCTATGGCTACACCTTC
NA TRBJ1-5 NA TRBV6-5 CASSREGLSNQPQHF TGTGCCAGCAGTCGCGAGGGGTTATCCAATCAGCCCCAGCATTTT
TRBD1 TRBJ1-1 once TRBV19 CASSSWTGTEAFF TGTGCCAGTAGTTCCTGGACAGGCACTGAAGCTTTCTTT
TRBD1 TRBJ2-7 NA TRBV9 CASSDGTGYDEQYF TGTGCCAGCAGCGACGGGACAGGGTACGACGAGCAGTACTTC
TRBD2 TRBJ2-2 few TRBV6-5 CASSWTSGGTGELFF TGTGCCAGCAGTTGGACTAGCGGGGGGACCGGGGAGCTGTTTTTT
TRBD2 TRBJ2-5 NA TRBV4-3 CASSQEARGVLTETQYF TGCGCCAGCAGCCAAGAAGCCCGGGGGGTCTTGACAGAGACCCAGTACTTC
TRBD1 TRBJ1-2 NA TRBV5-1 CASSLGTGPFTF TGCGCCAGCAGCTTGGGGACAGGGCCTTTCACCTTC
NA TRBJ1-1 NA TRBV18 CASSPSSGAWMGAFF TGTGCCAGCTCACCAAGTTCAGGGGCCTGGATGGGAGCTTTCTTT
TRBD1 TRBJ1-5 few TRBV6-2/TRBV6-3 CASSYSTGQGFQPQHF TGTGCCAGCAGTTACTCGACGGGACAGGGTTTCCAGCCCCAGCATTTT
NA TRBJ1-4 NA TRBV5-1 CASSRDTGGDEKLFF TGCGCCAGCAGCCGGGACACCGGAGGCGATGAAAAACTGTTTTTT
NA TRBJ1-1 NA TRBV18 CASSPGRTEAFF TGTGCCAGCTCACCGGGTCGGACTGAAGCTTTCTTT
NA TRBJ1-2 NA TRBV4-1 CASSLQNGDYGYTF TGCGCCAGCAGCCTCCAAAACGGGGACTATGGCTACACCTTC
NA TRBJ2-1 NA TRBV5-1 CASSQGLRGQTSTYNEQFF TGCGCCAGCAGCCAAGGACTCCGAGGACAGACCAGCACCTACAATGAGCAGTTCTTC
NA TRBJ2-3 NA TRBV3-1/TRBV3-2 CASSQRQGTDTQYF TGTGCCAGCAGCCAAAGGCAGGGAACAGATACGCAGTATTTT
NA TRBJ1-2 NA TRBV19 CASSIALSGYTF TGTGCCAGTAGTATAGCCTTAAGCGGCTACACCTTC
TRBD1 TRBJ2-2 NA TRBV29-1 CSIQGDTGELFF TGCAGCATACAGGGGGACACCGGGGAGCTGTTTTTT
NA TRBJ2-1 NA TRBV5-1 CASSLSYNEQFF TGCGCCAGCAGCTTATCATACAATGAGCAGTTCTTC